The rows below give T cell receptor beta chains drawn from one sample of a study of vaccination effects on CD4 cells after COVID-19. Their target antigens are unknown. Libraries were prepared by immunoSEQ multiplex PCR; TCRdb keeps only in-frame clonotypes and omits some of them. Here the sample spans 65,000 or so clones, less than 85% being singletons. Material: CD4+ T cells from PBMCs cultured with HCoV-NL63 spike peptides, obtained before COVID-19 vaccination. Source of these receptors: a human donor who received a COVID-19 vaccine. Each CDR3 is given with its conserved first and last residue. The D gene is left open where the match is weak. Size is omitted from some rows. Given values are once, few, many or a class for expanded clones.

clone_size	v_call	d_call	j_call	cdr3_aa	cdr3_nt
few	TRBV5-1	-	TRBJ1-5	CASSLVGEQPQHF	TGCGCCAGCAGCTTGGTTGGCGAACAGCCCCAGCATTTT
-	TRBV11-2	-	TRBJ1-6	CASSSRGSSYNSPLHF	TGTGCCAGCAGCTCTAGGGGGAGCTCCTATAATTCACCCCTCCACTTT
-	TRBV18	-	TRBJ1-1	CASSLGGGGGGTEAFF	TGTGCCAGCTCACTTGGCGGAGGGGGTGGAGGGACTGAAGCTTTCTTT
-	TRBV30	-	TRBJ1-2	CAWSAGYGYTF	TGTGCCTGGAGTGCAGGGTATGGCTACACCTTC
-	TRBV6-6	-	TRBJ1-2	CASRRDSDGYTF	TGTGCCAGCAGACGGGACTCTGATGGCTACACCTTC
-	TRBV28	-	TRBJ1-4	CASSLIRRGSEKLFF	TGTGCCAGCAGTTTGATACGGAGGGGTTCGGAAAAACTGTTTTTT
-	TRBV10-3	-	TRBJ2-1	CAIRQDSPDHNEQFF	TGTGCCATCAGGCAGGACTCCCCGGATCACAATGAGCAGTTCTTC
-	TRBV29-1	-	TRBJ1-1	CSASGGRVNTEAFF	TGCAGCGCCTCGGGCGGACGGGTGAACACTGAAGCTTTCTTT
-	TRBV27	TRBD1	TRBJ1-2	CASRRTGGDYGYTF	TGTGCCAGCAGGAGGACAGGGGGGGACTATGGCTACACCTTC
-	TRBV19	-	TRBJ2-5	CASSETQPGPPFSAQYF	TGTGCCAGTAGCGAGACACAGCCGGGACCACCCTTCTCGGCCCAGTACTTC
-	TRBV7-9	TRBD1	TRBJ2-3	CASSPGTGARDTQYF	TGTGCCAGCAGCCCAGGGACAGGAGCACGCGATACGCAGTATTTT